This TCR beta chain came from a study of blood T cell repertoires in COVID-19. Study overall: Collection of acute and convalescent COVID-19 samples took place in the United States, Italy and Spain. The cDNA or gDNA used as material had been derived from T cells, B-cell-depleted T cells, or PBMCs.

V gave up 0 bases and J gave up 3 bases, with 11 bases separating them. CDR1 is SGHRS, CDR2 YFSETQ, per germline. The CDR3 length is 15 residues. In the authors' methods: Researchers report that nucleated cell counts were estimated from reference gene primer amplification. TCRdb's copy holds only in-frame clones and misses some; the assay was immunoSEQ multiplex PCR. The V and J calls and clone size come from that table; D and trimming were worked out from the DNA. The table has fewer than 350,000 clones, approximately 90% seen once. Participants were placed into cohorts based on the clinical history they reported. This clone has more than one count but fewer than ten. Other DNA sequences within the sample encode an identical CDR3.

The chain joins TRBV5-1 to TRBJ2-3; D gene unclear. The source is a woman in her 40s with acute COVID-19. Sequencing used PBMCs or T cells enriched from blood (not recorded which). CDR3 DNA sequence: TGCGCCAGCAGCTTGGAAGGAGACTCTACAGATACGCAGTATTTT. Its translation is CASSLEGDSTDTQYF.